A single sample is the source of the 4 T cell receptor beta chains below, sequenced in a study of T cell changes during pregnancy in multiple sclerosis (dated by TCRdb to between 2018 and 2021). The method was the immunoSEQ multiplex PCR assay. TCRdb provides this immuneACCESS table in a form limited to in-frame rearrangements. Some clones are lacking; in checked studies, under half of them reflect an unresolved V gene, and why the rest are absent is not known. Within this sample are about 33,000 clones, with 91% of them counted one time only. Of the sample, roughly 2.8% is held by the ten largest clones. The sample consisted of CD4+ T cells from peripheral blood mononuclear cells, taken in the third trimester of pregnancy. Receptors were obtained from a female donor in good health, enrolled as a control in a pregnancy study.

The chain has TRBV28 and TRBJ1-4; D is uncertain. V was trimmed by 4 bases and J by 4 bases, leaving 13 bases between them. This CDR3 spans 15 amino acids. Germline CDR1 MDHEN, CDR2 SYDVKM. In nucleotides, the CDR3 is TGTGCCAGCAGTTCGTATGGGCTAATTAATGAAAAACTGTTTTTT. Its translation: CASSSYGLINEKLFF.

The chain combines TRBV27 with TRBJ2-3; TRBD2 aligns across 12 bases. J gave up 0 bases and V 6 bases, and 7 bases lay outside the gene matches. Germline V gives CDR1 MNHEY, CDR2 SMNVEV (reference sequence). The CDR3 loop spans 17 amino acids. The CDR3: CASSRPGTSGSTDTQYF. CDR3 DNA: TGTGCCAGCAGCCGACCTGGGACTAGCGGGAGCACAGATACGCAGTATTTT.

The chain joins TRBV7-2 to TRBJ1-2, with D unclear. V lost 4 bases, J lost 3 bases, and 15 bases lay in between. Germline V lookup: CDR1 SGHTA, CDR2 FQGNSA. CDR3 length: 15 amino acids. This CDR3 reads CASSSKSRLDYGYTF. For the CDR3, the DNA is TGTGCCAGCAGCTCAAAGTCGAGGTTAGACTATGGCTACACCTTC. Variable domain in full (rest from reference TRBV7-2 and TRBJ1-2): GAGVSQSPSNKVTEKGKDVELRCDPISGHTALYWYRQSLGQGLEFLIYFQGNSAPDKSGLPSDRFSAERTGGSVSTLTIQRTQQEDSAVYLCASSSKSRLDYGYTFGSGTRLTVV.

The J gene is TRBJ2-1, the V gene TRBV5-1, with 8 bases aligning to TRBD2. Germline CDR1 is SGHRS and CDR2 is YFSETQ. The CDR3 contains 14 residues. Trimming took 3 bases from V and 12 from J; bases not matched to a gene: 11. CDR3 in DNA: TGCGCCAGCAGCTCGTCGGGGGGGTCTAGTGGGCAGTTCTTC. Its translation is CASSSSGGSSGQFF.